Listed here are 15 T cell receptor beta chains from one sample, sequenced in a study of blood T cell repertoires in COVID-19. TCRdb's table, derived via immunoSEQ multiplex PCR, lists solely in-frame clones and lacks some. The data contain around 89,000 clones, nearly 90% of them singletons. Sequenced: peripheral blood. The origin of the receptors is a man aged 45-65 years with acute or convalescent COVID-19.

The CDR3 loop is CASSTIGANQPQHF. The CDR3 coding sequence is TGTGCCAGCAGTACTATAGGGGCAAATCAGCCCCAGCATTTT. The chain is built from TRBV6-5 and TRBJ1-5; the D gene is possibly TRBD1 (5 bases). This CDR3 contains 14 residues. Germline CDR1 and CDR2: MNHEY and SVGAGI. Trimming removed 5 bases at V and 4 bases at J, with 12 bases between.

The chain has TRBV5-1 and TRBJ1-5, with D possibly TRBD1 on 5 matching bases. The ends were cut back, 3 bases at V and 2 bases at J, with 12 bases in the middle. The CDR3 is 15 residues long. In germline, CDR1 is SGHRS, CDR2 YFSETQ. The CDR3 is CASSWGGGGNQPQHF. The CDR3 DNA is TGCGCCAGCAGCTGGGGCGGGGGAGGCAATCAGCCCCAGCATTTT.

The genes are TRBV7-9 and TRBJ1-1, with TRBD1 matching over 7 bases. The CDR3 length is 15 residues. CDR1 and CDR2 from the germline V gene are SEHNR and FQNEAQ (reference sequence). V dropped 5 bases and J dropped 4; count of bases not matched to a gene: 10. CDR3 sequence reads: CASSPPGPGGTEAFF. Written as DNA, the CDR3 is TGTGCCAGCAGCCCCCCAGGCCCAGGGGGCACTGAAGCTTTCTTT.

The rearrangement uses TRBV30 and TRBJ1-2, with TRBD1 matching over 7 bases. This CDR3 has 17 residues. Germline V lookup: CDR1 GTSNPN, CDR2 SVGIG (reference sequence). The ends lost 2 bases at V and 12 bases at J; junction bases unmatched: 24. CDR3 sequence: CAWSLLPSGQRILLDTF. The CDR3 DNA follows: TGTGCCTGGAGTCTCCTCCCCTCGGGACAGCGGATTCTTCTTGACACCTTC.

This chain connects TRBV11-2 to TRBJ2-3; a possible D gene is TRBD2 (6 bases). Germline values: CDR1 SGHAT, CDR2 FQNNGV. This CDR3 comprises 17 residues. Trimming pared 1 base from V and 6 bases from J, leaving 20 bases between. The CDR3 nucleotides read TGTGCCAGCAGCTTAGTGGGTAGCGGAGCTAGCGTTGATACGCAGTATTTT. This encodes CASSLVGSGASVDTQYF.

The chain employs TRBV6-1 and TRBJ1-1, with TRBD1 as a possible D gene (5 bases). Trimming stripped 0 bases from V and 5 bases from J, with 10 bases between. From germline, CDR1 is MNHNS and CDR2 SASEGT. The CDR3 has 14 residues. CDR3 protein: CASSEAWGRTEAFF. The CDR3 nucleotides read TGTGCCAGCAGTGAAGCATGGGGGAGGACTGAAGCTTTCTTT.

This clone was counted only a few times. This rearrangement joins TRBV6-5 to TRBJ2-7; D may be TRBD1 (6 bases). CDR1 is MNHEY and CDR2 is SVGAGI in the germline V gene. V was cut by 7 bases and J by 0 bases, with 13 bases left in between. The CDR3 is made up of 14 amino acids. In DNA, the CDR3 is TGTGCCAGCATCTATGGCAGGGGCTCCTACGAGCAGTACTTC. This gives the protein CASIYGRGSYEQYF.

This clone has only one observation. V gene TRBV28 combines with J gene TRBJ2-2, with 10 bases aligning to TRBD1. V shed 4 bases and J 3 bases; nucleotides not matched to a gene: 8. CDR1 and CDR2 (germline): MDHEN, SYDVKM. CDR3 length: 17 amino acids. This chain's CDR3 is CASSSGTGAGDTGELFF. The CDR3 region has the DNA TGTGCCAGCAGTTCCGGGACAGGGGCAGGGGACACCGGGGAGCTGTTTTTT.

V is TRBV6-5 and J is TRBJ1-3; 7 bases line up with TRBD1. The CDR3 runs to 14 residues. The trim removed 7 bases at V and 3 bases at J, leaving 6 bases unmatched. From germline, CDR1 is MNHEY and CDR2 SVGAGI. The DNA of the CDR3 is TGTGCCAGCATCGACAGGGCCTTTGGAAACACCATATATTTT. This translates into CASIDRAFGNTIYF.

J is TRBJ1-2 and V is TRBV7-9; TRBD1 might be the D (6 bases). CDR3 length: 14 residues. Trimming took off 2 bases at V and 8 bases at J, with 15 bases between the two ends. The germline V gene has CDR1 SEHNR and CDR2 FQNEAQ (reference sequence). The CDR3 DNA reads TGTGCCAGCAGCTTACTTAAACCAGGGGACGGCTACACCTTC. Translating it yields CASSLLKPGDGYTF.

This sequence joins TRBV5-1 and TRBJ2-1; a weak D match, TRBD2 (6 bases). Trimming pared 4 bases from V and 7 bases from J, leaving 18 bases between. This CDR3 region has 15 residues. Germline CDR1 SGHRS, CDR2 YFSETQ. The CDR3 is CASSPRPTSNNEQFF. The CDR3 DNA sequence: TGCGCCAGCAGCCCGCGCCCGACTAGTAATAATGAGCAGTTCTTC.

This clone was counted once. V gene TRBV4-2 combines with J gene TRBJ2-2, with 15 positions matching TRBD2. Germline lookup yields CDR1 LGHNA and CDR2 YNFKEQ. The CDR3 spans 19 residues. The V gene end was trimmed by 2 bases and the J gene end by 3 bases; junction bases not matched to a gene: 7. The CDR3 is CASSQTRTSGGADTGELFF. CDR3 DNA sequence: TGTGCCAGCAGCCAAACCCGGACTAGCGGGGGGGCCGACACCGGGGAGCTGTTTTTT.

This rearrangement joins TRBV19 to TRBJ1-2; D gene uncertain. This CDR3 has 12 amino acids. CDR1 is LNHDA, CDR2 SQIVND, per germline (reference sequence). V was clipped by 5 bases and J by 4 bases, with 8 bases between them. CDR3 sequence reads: CASSPATYGYTF. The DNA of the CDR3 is TGTGCCAGTAGTCCCGCTACCTATGGCTACACCTTC.

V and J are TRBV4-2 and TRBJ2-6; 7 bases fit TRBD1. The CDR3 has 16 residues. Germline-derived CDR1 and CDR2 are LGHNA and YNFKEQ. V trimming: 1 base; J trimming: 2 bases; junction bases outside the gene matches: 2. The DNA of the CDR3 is TGTGCCAGCAGCCAAGTAGGGGGCCCTGGGGCCAACGTCCTGACTTTC. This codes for CASSQVGGPGANVLTF.

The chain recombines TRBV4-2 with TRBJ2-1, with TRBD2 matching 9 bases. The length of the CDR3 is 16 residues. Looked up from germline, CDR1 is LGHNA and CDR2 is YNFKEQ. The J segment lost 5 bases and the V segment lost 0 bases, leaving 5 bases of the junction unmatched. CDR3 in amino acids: CASSQDGGGANNEQFF. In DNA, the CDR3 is TGTGCCAGCAGCCAAGATGGCGGGGGGGCCAACAATGAGCAGTTCTTC.